This T cell receptor (beta chain) was found in a study of T cell responses to AZD1222 COVID-19 vaccine. Germline-derived CDR1 and CDR2 are SQVTM and ANQGSEA. This CDR3 spans 14 amino acids. V dropped 6 bases and J dropped 0 bases, with 14 bases sitting between them. TCRdb keeps only in-frame clones here, not all; method: immunoSEQ multiplex PCR. The sample has 55,000 to 65,000 clones; 88% are singletons. This receptor was taken from an adult in good health. Sequencing used peripheral blood, obtained on day 0 of AZD1222 vaccination. The chain employs TRBV29-1 and TRBJ1-1; D uncertain. The CDR3 sequence is CSVQVGFLNTEAFF. CDR3 nucleotides: TGCAGCGTCCAAGTCGGGTTTCTGAACACTGAAGCTTTCTTT.